This TCR beta chain is drawn from a study of T-cell reconstitution after alpha-beta-depleted transplantation in children. This clonotype came up many times. Germline V gives CDR1 ENHRY, CDR2 SYGVKD. This CDR3 spans 13 amino acids. Trimming cost V 2 bases and J 3 bases, with 7 bases left between them. Researchers prepared the TCRbeta library using unique molecular identifiers, the study reports. TCRdb re-analysed the PCR reads in MiXCR, keeping a single row per CDR3 protein. The data hold 120,000 or so distinct CDR3 sequences, with 10% to 13% observed a single time. This TCR derives from a human donor who donated a stem cell graft to a child with acute lymphoblastic leukemia. Source: PBMCs from the stem cell graft donor, taken from the stem cell graft. The chain carries TRBV10-3 and TRBJ1-2; tentatively, D is TRBD1 (6 bases). The CDR3 reads CAISEKGDYGYTF. CDR3 DNA sequence: TGTGCCATCAGTGAGAAGGGGGACTATGGCTACACCTTC.